The rows below give T cell receptor beta chains drawn from one sample of a study of blood T cell repertoires in COVID-19. Generated by immunoSEQ multiplex PCR, the TCRdb table keeps only in-frame clones and is missing some. The sample gives about 220,000 clones, 85% to 90% of which show up once; around 15% is in the top ten. Sequenced: PBMCs or T cells enriched from blood (not recorded which). These receptors were obtained from a man aged 25-40 years who had been exposed to COVID-19. Both conserved end residues are part of each CDR3. D genes are given only for firm matches. Rows give clone size only sometimes, using once, few, many, or a class for an expanded clone.

>-|TRBJ2-2|TRBV7-3|TRBD1
TGTGCCAGCAGTTGGCCGGGACAGACAAAAACCGGGGAGCTGTTTTTT
CASSWPGQTKTGELFF
>-|TRBJ2-7|TRBV7-2|-
TGTGCCAGCAGCTTATTGGGGCGGACCGGCGAGCAGTACTTC
CASSLLGRTGEQYF
>-|TRBJ2-2|TRBV4-1|TRBD1
TGCGCCAGCAGCCAACAGGGGGCCCCCGGGGAGCTGTTTTTT
CASSQQGAPGELFF
>-|TRBJ1-2|TRBV11-2|-
TGTGCCAGCAGCTTAGGTTGGGCGCCGAGAAGTTATGGCTACACCTTC
CASSLGWAPRSYGYTF
>few|TRBJ1-1|TRBV19|TRBD1
TGTGCCAGCTCCTTAAGGGGGCTTAACACTGAAGCTTTCTTT
CASSLRGLNTEAFF
>-|TRBJ1-5|TRBV4-2|-
TGTGCCAGCAGCCGTTCCGAGGCTGCAGTGGAGCCCCAGCATTTT
CASSRSEAAVEPQHF
>-|TRBJ1-2|TRBV23-1|-
TGCGCCAGGACACCCGGGGATAGCTATGGCTACACCTTC
CARTPGDSYGYTF
>once|TRBJ2-2|TRBV9|-
TGTGCCAGCAGCGTAGGACCCGGGACCGGGGAGCTGTTTTTT
CASSVGPGTGELFF
>-|TRBJ1-2|TRBV5-5|-
TGTGCCAGCACCCCAGGGCCTCTAAACTATGGCTACACCTTC
CASTPGPLNYGYTF
>-|TRBJ2-3|TRBV5-1|-
TGCGCCAGCAGCTTGTTTGGGGGGGCTCCAGGCACAGATACGCAGTATTTT
CASSLFGGAPGTDTQYF
>-|TRBJ2-1|TRBV2|-
TGTGCCAGCAGTCTGGAGTACAATGAGCAGTTCTTC
CASSLEYNEQFF
>-|TRBJ1-6|TRBV10-3|TRBD1
TGTGCCATCAGTGCACCGGGACAGGATTCACCCCTCCACTTT
CAISAPGQDSPLHF
>-|TRBJ2-1|TRBV2|-
TGTGCCAGCAGTTCTCTGAGTTCCTACAATGAGCAGTTCTTC
CASSSLSSYNEQFF
>-|TRBJ2-7|TRBV6-5|TRBD2
TGTGCCAGCAGGGTAGCGGGGGCGAGCTCCTACGAGCAGTACTTC
CASRVAGASSYEQYF
>once|TRBJ2-5|TRBV4-1|-
TGCGCCAGCAGCCACACCGGGATTCAAGAGACCCAGTACTTC
CASSHTGIQETQYF
>-|TRBJ1-6|TRBV28|-
TGTGCCAGCAGGACGCCGGGGAGCTCCTATAATTCACCCCTCCACTTT
CASRTPGSSYNSPLHF
>-|TRBJ2-3|TRBV7-2|-
TGTGCCAGCAGCCCCCTAGCCACAGATACGCAGTATTTT
CASSPLATDTQYF
>once|TRBJ1-4|TRBV5-1|TRBD1
TGCGCCAGCAGCTTAACTACAGGGGTAACTAATGAAAAACTGTTTTTT
CASSLTTGVTNEKLFF
>-|TRBJ2-5|TRBV3-1/TRBV3-2|TRBD2
TGTGCCAGCAGCCAGGCTAGCGGGGGGGCTAAGGAGACCCAGTACTTC
CASSQASGGAKETQYF
>-|TRBJ2-2|TRBV6-2/TRBV6-3|-
TGTGCCAGCAGTCGACCTAGCTCTCGTCAAACCGGGGAGCTGTTTTTT
CASSRPSSRQTGELFF
>once|TRBJ2-2|TRBV21-1|-
TGTGCCAGCAGCATCCATACCGGGACTAGCGGGGGGGAGAGCACCGGGGAGCTGTTTTTT
CASSIHTGTSGGESTGELFF
>-|TRBJ2-7|TRBV6-1|TRBD2
TGTGCCAGCAGTGAATTACGTTTAAGCGGGGGGGCCCACGAGCAGTACTTC
CASSELRLSGGAHEQYF
>-|TRBJ1-2|TRBV6-5|-
TGTGCCAGCAAAGTGGACATTACTAACTATGGCTACACCTTC
CASKVDITNYGYTF
>-|TRBJ2-1|TRBV11-2|TRBD2
TGTGCCAGCAGCCTACTAGCGGGGGGGCCAAGGGAGCAGTTCTTC
CASSLLAGGPREQFF
>-|TRBJ1-2|TRBV9|TRBD1
TGTGCCAGCTGGGGGACAGGGGGCATTGGCTACACCTTC
CASWGTGGIGYTF
>-|TRBJ1-5|TRBV5-6|-
TGTGCCAGCAGCGCACGGGACTCCCTGGGGCCCCAGCATTTT
CASSARDSLGPQHF
>-|TRBJ2-7|TRBV11-3|-
TGTGCCAGCAGCTTAGGTCGCGGGGCTCCCTACGAGCAGTACTTC
CASSLGRGAPYEQYF
>-|TRBJ1-2|TRBV4-1|-
TGCGCCAGCAGCCAGACGGACACAAACTATGGCTACACCTTC
CASSQTDTNYGYTF
>-|TRBJ1-1|TRBV6-4|-
TGTGCCAGCAGTGCCTACAGGAATGGTGAAGCTTTCTTT
CASSAYRNGEAFF
>-|TRBJ2-7|TRBV19|-
TGTGCCAGTAGTTTCCCCCGGGGCGAGCAGTACTTC
CASSFPRGEQYF
>few|TRBJ1-2|TRBV29-1|TRBD1
TGCAGCGTTGACGGGCAGGGGGGTAATGGCTACACCTTC
CSVDGQGGNGYTF
>-|TRBJ2-7|TRBV2|-
TGTGCCAGCAGTCCCCTCCGGTACGAGCAGTACTTC
CASSPLRYEQYF
>-|TRBJ2-1|TRBV6-5|-
TGTGCCAGCACCCCTCCACAGGGCGGTTACAATGAGCAGTTCTTC
CASTPPQGGYNEQFF
>-|TRBJ1-5|TRBV7-8|-
TGTGCCAGCAGCTTGGTTCGGGGGGGCCACGAAAACCAGCCCCAGCATTTT
CASSLVRGGHENQPQHF
>many|TRBJ2-1|TRBV7-6|-
TGTGCCAGCAGCTCACGGAGCTCCTACAATGAGCAGTTCTTC
CASSSRSSYNEQFF
>-|TRBJ1-2|TRBV5-4|-
TGTGCCAGCAGCTTGGAAGAGGGAAGGCACGGCTACACCTTC
CASSLEEGRHGYTF
>-|TRBJ1-5|TRBV5-6|TRBD1
TGTGCCAGCAGCCTACAGGGGATTCAGCCCCAGCATTTT
CASSLQGIQPQHF
>-|TRBJ2-7|TRBV11-3|TRBD1
TGTGCCAGCAGCTTACGATCTGGAGCCGGTTTAACAGGGGGCTACGAGCAGTACTTC
CASSLRSGAGLTGGYEQYF
>-|TRBJ1-5|TRBV21-1|-
TGTGCCAGCAGCAAAGCCCCATCACAGCCCCAGCATTTT
CASSKAPSQPQHF
>once|TRBJ2-7|TRBV7-2|-
TGTGCCAGCAGCTTAGATTCTGGCACCCTGTTTTACGAGCAGTACTTC
CASSLDSGTLFYEQYF
>-|TRBJ2-5|TRBV12-3/TRBV12-4|TRBD2
TGTGCCAGCAGGCCAACCGGGAGGGAGACCCAGTACTTC
CASRPTGRETQYF
>-|TRBJ1-4|TRBV7-9|TRBD1
TGTGCCAGCAGCTCGTCCCGGGACAGGGATCGGAGGGAAAAACTGTTTTTT
CASSSSRDRDRREKLFF
>-|TRBJ2-2|TRBV6-5|TRBD2
TGTGCCAGCAGCCCCCGGACTAGCGGGACCGGGGAGCTGTTTTTT
CASSPRTSGTGELFF
>once|TRBJ2-2|TRBV9|-
TGTGCCAGCAGCGCCCCAATCACCGGGGAGCTGTTTTTT
CASSAPITGELFF
>-|TRBJ1-4|TRBV28|-
TGTGCCAGCAGGTCAGGGTTCGGTGTGCAAGTGGCTGAAAAACTGTTTTTT
CASRSGFGVQVAEKLFF
>once|TRBJ2-7|TRBV20-1|-
TGCAGTGCTGGGGCCTCCTACGAGCAGTACTTC
CSAGASYEQYF
>-|TRBJ2-2|TRBV6-5|TRBD1
TGTGCCAGCACCGAAGGGGGGACAGGGGCCGGGGAGCTGTTTTTT
CASTEGGTGAGELFF
>few|TRBJ1-5|TRBV6-1|-
TGTGCCAGCAGTGATACAGAATATCAGCCCCAGCATTTT
CASSDTEYQPQHF
>-|TRBJ1-5|TRBV6-1|TRBD1
TGTGCCAGCAGTGAAGCTCGGGGACAGCCCAATCAGCCCCAGCATTTT
CASSEARGQPNQPQHF
>-|TRBJ2-3|TRBV2|-
TGTGCCAGCACGGGGAACACAGATACGCAGTATTTT
CASTGNTDTQYF
>-|TRBJ2-5|TRBV5-1|-
TGCGCCAGCAGCTTTGGGGGGGCCGGAGTAGAGACCCAGTACTTC
CASSFGGAGVETQYF
>-|TRBJ2-7|TRBV18|TRBD1
TGTGCCAGCTCACCGATCACACCGGGACAGGGAAACTACGAGCAGTACTTC
CASSPITPGQGNYEQYF
>-|TRBJ2-7|TRBV19|-
TGTGCCAGTAGTGGTGCGTACGAGCAGTACTTC
CASSGAYEQYF
>-|TRBJ1-2|TRBV2|TRBD1
TGTGCCAGCAGTGATCCAGGGGGCGATGGCTACACCTTC
CASSDPGGDGYTF
>-|TRBJ1-1|TRBV3-1/TRBV3-2|-
TGTGCCAGCAGCCAAGAATGGGGGTATGGGGAGGGTGAAGGTAACACTGAAGCTTTCTTT
CASSQEWGYGEGEGNTEAFF